One and the same sample provided the 5 T cell receptor beta chains below, sequenced in a study of blood T cell repertoires in COVID-19 (TCRdb year 2020). The library was built by means of the immunoSEQ multiplex PCR assay. As stored in TCRdb, this immuneACCESS dataset retains in-frame rearrangements with V and J assigned. A fraction of the clones does not appear; measured against another copy, unresolved V genes explain less than half of the discrepancy, and the remainder lacks a known reason. Present in this sample are about 49,000 clones, 85% to 95% of which were seen just once. The ten largest clones represent 0.95% to 1.1% of the sample. Sequencing was done on a sample of peripheral blood. The receptors here all came from a man aged 55 to 70 with COVID-19, enrolled during active disease.

This clone was counted once. The V gene is TRBV30, the J gene TRBJ2-7; no reliable D call. This CDR3 has 13 residues. Germline V gene lookup returns CDR1 GTSNPN and CDR2 SVGIG (reference sequence). V lost 0 bases and J lost 1, with 7 bases in between. The CDR3 sequence is CAWSVHLSYEQYF. For the CDR3, the DNA is TGTGCCTGGAGTGTACACCTTTCCTACGAGCAGTACTTC.

The gene calls are TRBV7-2 and TRBJ2-5; 13 nucleotides agree with TRBD2. Germline V gene sequence: CDR1 SGHTA, CDR2 FQGNSA. V was clipped by 3 bases and J by 5 bases; unmatched bases: 3. The CDR3 is 15 amino acids. CDR3 bases: TGTGCCAGCAGCTTTCAGACTAGCGGGAGGGAGACCCAGTACTTC. It codes for CASSFQTSGRETQYF. The full variable domain, in which reference TRBV7-2 and TRBJ2-5 provide the parts outside the CDR3, is GAGVSQSPSNKVTEKGKDVELRCDPISGHTALYWYRQSLGQGLEFLIYFQGNSAPDKSGLPSDRFSAERTGGSVSTLTIQRTQQEDSAVYLCASSFQTSGRETQYFGPGTRLLVL.

The chain uses TRBV18 and TRBJ2-7, with no clear D. The V gene's germline CDR1 is KGHSH and CDR2 LQKENI. There are 13 residues in the CDR3. The germline V and J ends were trimmed by 4 bases and 5 bases, with 12 bases remaining between them. The CDR3 DNA reads TGTGCCAGCTCACGGGCCCCCCGAAACGAGCAGTACTTC. Amino acids: CASSRAPRNEQYF.

This clone was seen a single time. The V gene is TRBV10-3, the J gene TRBJ2-1; TRBD2 matches 14 bases. Germline values: CDR1 ENHRY, CDR2 SYGVKD. Losses at the gene ends were 8 bases for V and 10 bases for J; bases not matched to a gene: 4. This CDR3 spans 13 amino acids. The CDR3 nucleotides read TGTGCCATCGGACTAGCGGGAGGAGGAGAGCAGTTCTTC. Translation: CAIGLAGGGEQFF.

V usage is TRBV3-1 (or the pseudogene TRBV3-2) and J usage is TRBJ1-2, with a tentative D call TRBD1 (6 bases). CDR3 length equals 13 residues. V dropped 4 bases and J dropped 5 bases, with 11 bases sitting between them. Germline V gene sequence: CDR1 LGHDT, CDR2 YNNKEL (reference sequence). DNA for the CDR3: TGTGCCAGCAGCCTGGACAGCCGATATGGCTACACCTTC. Translating it yields CASSLDSRYGYTF.